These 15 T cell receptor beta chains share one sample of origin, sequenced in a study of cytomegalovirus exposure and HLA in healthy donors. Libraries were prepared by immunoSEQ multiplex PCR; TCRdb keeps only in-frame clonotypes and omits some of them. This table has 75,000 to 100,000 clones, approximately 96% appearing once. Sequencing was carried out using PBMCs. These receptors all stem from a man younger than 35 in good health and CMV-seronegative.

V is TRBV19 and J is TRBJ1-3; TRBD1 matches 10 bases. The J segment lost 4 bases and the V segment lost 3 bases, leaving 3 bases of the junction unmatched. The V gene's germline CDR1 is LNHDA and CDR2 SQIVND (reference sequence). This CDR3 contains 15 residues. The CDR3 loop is CASSIDRGQGNTIYF. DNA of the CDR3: TGTGCCAGTAGTATCGACAGGGGGCAAGGAAACACCATATATTTT.

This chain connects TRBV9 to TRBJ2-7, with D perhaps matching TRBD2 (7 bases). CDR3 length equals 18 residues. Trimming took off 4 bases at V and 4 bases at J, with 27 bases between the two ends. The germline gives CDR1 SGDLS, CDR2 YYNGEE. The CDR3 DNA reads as TGTGCCAGCAGCTTGAGGGGGGGTGGGACATCCCAAAGGTACGAGCAGTACGTC. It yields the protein CASSLRGGGTSQRYEQYV.

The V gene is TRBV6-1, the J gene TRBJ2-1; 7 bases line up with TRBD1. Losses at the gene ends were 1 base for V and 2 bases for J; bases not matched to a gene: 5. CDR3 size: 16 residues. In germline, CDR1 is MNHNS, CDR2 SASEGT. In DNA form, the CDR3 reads TGTGCCAGCAGTGAAGGTTGGGACAGTACCTACAATGAGCAGTTCTTC. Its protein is CASSEGWDSTYNEQFF.

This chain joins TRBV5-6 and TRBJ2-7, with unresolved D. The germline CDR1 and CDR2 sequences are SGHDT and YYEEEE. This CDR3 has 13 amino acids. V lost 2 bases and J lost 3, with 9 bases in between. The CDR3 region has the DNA TGTGCCAGCAGCTTCGGCCCCTACTACGAGCAGTACGTC. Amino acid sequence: CASSFGPYYEQYV.

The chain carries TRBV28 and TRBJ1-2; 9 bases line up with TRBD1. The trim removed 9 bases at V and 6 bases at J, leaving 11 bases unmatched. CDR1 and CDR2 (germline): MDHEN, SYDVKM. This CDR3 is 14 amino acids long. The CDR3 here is CASGTGPPGNGYTF. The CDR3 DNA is TGTGCCAGTGGGACAGGGCCCCCTGGCAATGGCTACACCTTC.

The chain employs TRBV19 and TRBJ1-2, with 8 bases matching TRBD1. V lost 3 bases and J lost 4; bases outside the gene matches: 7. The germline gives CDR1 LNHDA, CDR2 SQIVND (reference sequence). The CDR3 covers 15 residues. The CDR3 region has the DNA TGTGCCAGTAGTATTTCGGACAGGGTATTCTATGGCTACACCTTC. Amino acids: CASSISDRVFYGYTF.

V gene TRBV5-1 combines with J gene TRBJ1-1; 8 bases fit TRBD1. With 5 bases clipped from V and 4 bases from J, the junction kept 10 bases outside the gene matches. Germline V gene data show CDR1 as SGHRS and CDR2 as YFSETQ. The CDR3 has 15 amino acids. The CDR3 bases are TGCGCCAGCAGTTTCCAGGGGGCACCGAGCACTGAAGCTTTCTTT. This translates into CASSFQGAPSTEAFF.

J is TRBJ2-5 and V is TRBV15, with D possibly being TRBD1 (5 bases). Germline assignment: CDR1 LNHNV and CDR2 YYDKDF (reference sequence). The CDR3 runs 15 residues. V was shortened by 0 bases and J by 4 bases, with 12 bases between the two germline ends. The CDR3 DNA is TGTGCCACCAGCAGAGAGGGCAGGGTATCAGAGACCCAGTACTTC. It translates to CATSREGRVSETQYF.

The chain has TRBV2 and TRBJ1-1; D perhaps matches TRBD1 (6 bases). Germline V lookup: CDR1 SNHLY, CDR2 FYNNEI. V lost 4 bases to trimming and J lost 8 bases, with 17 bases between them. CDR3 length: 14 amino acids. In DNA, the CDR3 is TGTGCCAGCAGTGGGAACAGGGATCCCGCCGAAGCTTTCTTT. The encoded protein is CASSGNRDPAEAFF.

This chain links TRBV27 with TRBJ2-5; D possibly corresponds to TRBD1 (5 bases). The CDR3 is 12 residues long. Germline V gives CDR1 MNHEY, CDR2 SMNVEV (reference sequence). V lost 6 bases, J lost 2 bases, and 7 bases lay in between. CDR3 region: CASSQGQETQYF. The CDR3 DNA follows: TGTGCCAGCAGCCAGGGACAAGAGACCCAGTACTTC.

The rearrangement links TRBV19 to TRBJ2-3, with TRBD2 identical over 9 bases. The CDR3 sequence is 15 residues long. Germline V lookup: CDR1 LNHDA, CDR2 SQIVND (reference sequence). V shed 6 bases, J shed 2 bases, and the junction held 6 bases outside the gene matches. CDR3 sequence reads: CASSGSSGNTDTQYF. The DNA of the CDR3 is TGTGCCAGTAGCGGATCTAGCGGGAACACAGATACGCAGTATTTT.

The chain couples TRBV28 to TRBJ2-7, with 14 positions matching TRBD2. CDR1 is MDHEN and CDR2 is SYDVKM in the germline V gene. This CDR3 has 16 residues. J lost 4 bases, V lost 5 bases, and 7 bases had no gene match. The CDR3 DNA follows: TGTGCCAGCAGTCCTCCGGGACTAGCGGGAGTGTACGAGCAGTACTTC. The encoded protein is CASSPPGLAGVYEQYF.

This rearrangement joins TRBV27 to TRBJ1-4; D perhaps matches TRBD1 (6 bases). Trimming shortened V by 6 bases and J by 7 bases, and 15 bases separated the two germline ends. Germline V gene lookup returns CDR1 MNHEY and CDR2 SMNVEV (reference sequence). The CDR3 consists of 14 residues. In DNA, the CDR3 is TGTGCCAGCAGCCCACAGGGAGGGAGTGAAAAACTGTTTTTT. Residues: CASSPQGGSEKLFF. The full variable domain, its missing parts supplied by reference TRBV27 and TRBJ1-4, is EAQVTQNPRYLITVTGKKLTVTCSQNMNHEYMSWYRQDPGLGLRQIYYSMNVEVTDKGDVPEGYKVSRKEKRNFPLILESPSPNQTSLYFCASSPQGGSEKLFFGSGTQLSVL.

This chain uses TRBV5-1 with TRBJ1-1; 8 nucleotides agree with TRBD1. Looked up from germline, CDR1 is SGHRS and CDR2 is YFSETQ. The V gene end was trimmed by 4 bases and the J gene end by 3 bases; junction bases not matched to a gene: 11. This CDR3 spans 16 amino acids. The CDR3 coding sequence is TGCGCCAGCAGCAAAGGGTACAGGGGGGCGGACACTGAAGCTTTCTTT. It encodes CASSKGYRGADTEAFF.

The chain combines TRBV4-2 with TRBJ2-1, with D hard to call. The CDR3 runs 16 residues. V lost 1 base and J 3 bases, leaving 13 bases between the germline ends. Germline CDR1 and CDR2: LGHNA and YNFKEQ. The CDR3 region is CASSQAREKHYNEQFF. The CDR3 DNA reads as TGTGCCAGCAGCCAAGCACGCGAAAAGCACTACAATGAGCAGTTCTTC.